The 20 T cell receptor beta chains presented below share a single source sample, sequenced in a study of cytomegalovirus exposure and HLA in healthy donors. This PCR relied on a set of 60 Vbeta primers and 13 Jbeta primers. Data came from immunoSEQ multiplex PCR; TCRdb stores just in-frame clones and leaves some out. The table lists 150,000 to 200,000 clones, roughly 80% of them singletons. Sequences were obtained from PBMCs. Receptors were obtained from a woman aged 40 to 49 in good health and CMV-seronegative.

The chain combines TRBV6-4 with TRBJ2-7; TRBD2 matches at 13 bases. CDR1 is MRHNA, CDR2 SNTAGT, per germline. The CDR3 sequence is 15 residues long. V gave up 9 bases and J gave up 2 bases; unmatched junction bases: 7. Written as DNA, the CDR3 is TGTGCCAGGAACGGACTAGCGGGGGTACCCTACGAGCAGTACTTC. Its protein is CARNGLAGVPYEQYF.

This clone was seen a few times. The rearrangement joins TRBV10-2 to TRBJ2-7; 15 bases fit TRBD2. This CDR3 comprises 16 residues. Germline V gene lookup returns CDR1 WSHSY and CDR2 SAAADI. Trimming cost V 6 bases and J 0 bases; bases outside gene matches: 3. The CDR3 here is CASRGTSGGNSYEQYF. CDR3 in DNA: TGCGCCAGCAGAGGGACTAGCGGGGGGAACTCCTACGAGCAGTACTTC.

The chain has TRBV5-6 and TRBJ1-3, with D unresolved. This CDR3 contains 14 residues. Trimming cost V 0 bases and J 3 bases, with 7 bases left between them. Germline V gene sequence: CDR1 SGHDT, CDR2 YYEEEE. The CDR3 region is CASSLGRGGNTIYF. CDR3 DNA sequence: TGTGCCAGCAGCTTGGGGCGAGGTGGAAACACCATATATTTT.

The V and J genes are TRBV4-2 and TRBJ2-3; 9 bases match TRBD2. This CDR3 has 17 residues. Germline V lookup: CDR1 LGHNA, CDR2 YNFKEQ. J gave up 3 bases and V 2 bases, and 9 bases lay outside the gene matches. CDR3 in amino acids: CASSQLPAGGPTDTQYF. DNA for the CDR3: TGTGCCAGCAGCCAACTCCCTGCGGGGGGGCCGACAGATACGCAGTATTTT.

Only a few counts were recorded for this clone. The CDR3 bases are TGTGCCAGCAGTGACGGGTCCAGGGCCTACAATGAGCAGTTCTTC. Encoded protein: CASSDGSRAYNEQFF. This rearrangement joins TRBV6-1 to TRBJ2-1; possible D gene TRBD1, 5 bases. The germline V and J ends were trimmed by 3 bases and 2 bases, with 11 bases remaining between them. Germline V gives CDR1 MNHNS, CDR2 SASEGT. This CDR3 region has 15 residues.

V gene TRBV5-1 combines with J gene TRBJ2-1, with 11 bases identical to TRBD1. V shed 2 bases, J shed 8 bases, and the junction held 6 bases outside the gene matches. Germline V gene lookup returns CDR1 SGHRS and CDR2 YFSETQ. The CDR3 length is 15 residues. Here the CDR3 DNA reads TGCGCCAGCAGCTTAGGGGACAGGGGGGCCGATGAGCAGTTCTTC. Translated, it gives CASSLGDRGADEQFF.

The chain combines TRBV7-2 with TRBJ2-3; 13 nucleotides line up with TRBD2. The CDR3 totals 16 residues. The ends lost 2 bases at V and 1 base at J; junction bases unmatched: 0. The germline gives CDR1 SGHTA, CDR2 FQGNSA. The CDR3 is CASSLTSGGGTDTQYF. Here the CDR3 DNA reads TGTGCCAGCAGCTTAACTAGCGGGGGGGGCACAGATACGCAGTATTTT.

The V gene is TRBV7-6, the J gene TRBJ2-1; 12 nucleotides line up with TRBD2. This CDR3 is 16 amino acids long. Losses at the gene ends were 5 bases for V and 5 bases for J; bases not matched to a gene: 7. CDR1 SGHVS and CDR2 FNYEAQ come from the germline V gene. The CDR3, as DNA: TGTGCCAGCAGCGCCCGGACTAGCGGGGAGAACAATGAGCAGTTCTTC. Residues: CASSARTSGENNEQFF.

The chain carries TRBV5-6 and TRBJ1-1; 7 nucleotides align to TRBD1. This CDR3 is built from 13 residues. V shed 2 bases, J shed 11 bases, and the junction held 9 bases outside the gene matches. Germline CDR1 and CDR2: SGHDT and YYEEEE. The CDR3 is CASSLGQGTDAFF. CDR3 nucleotide sequence: TGTGCCAGCAGCTTAGGTCAGGGGACAGATGCTTTCTTT.

This chain joins TRBV5-4 and TRBJ1-6; a possible D gene is TRBD1 (6 bases). Trimming pared 3 bases from V and 3 bases from J, leaving 10 bases between. CDR1 is SGHNT and CDR2 is YYREEE in the germline V gene (reference sequence). CDR3 length: 15 residues. The CDR3 DNA follows: TGTGCCAGCAGCTACAGGGCTGACTATAATTCACCCCTCCACTTT. Protein product: CASSYRADYNSPLHF.

The V call is TRBV12-5, the J call TRBJ1-1, with 7 positions matching TRBD1. Germline assignment: CDR1 LGHNT and CDR2 FRNRAP. V gave up 7 bases and J gave up 0 bases; unmatched junction bases: 8. The CDR3 is made up of 15 amino acids. CDR3 loop: CASAPGGVLNTEAFF. The CDR3, as DNA: TGTGCTAGTGCCCCAGGGGGTGTGTTGAACACTGAAGCTTTCTTT. Filled out from reference TRBV12-5 and TRBJ1-1, the complete variable domain reads DARVTQTPRHKVTEMGQEVTMRCQPILGHNTVFWYRQTMMQGLELLAYFRNRAPLDDSGMPKDRFSAEMPDATLATLKIQPSEPRDSAVYFCASAPGGVLNTEAFFGQGTRLTVV.

This clone was seen once. This chain joins TRBV4-2 and TRBJ2-1, with 9 bases that match TRBD2. The germline CDR1 and CDR2 sequences are LGHNA and YNFKEQ. The CDR3 runs 16 residues. The ends lost 0 bases at V and 6 bases at J; junction bases unmatched: 6. DNA for the CDR3: TGTGCCAGCAGCCAAGAGGGAGCTAGCGGGACCAATGAGCAGTTCTTC. Translation gives CASSQEGASGTNEQFF.

Here the CDR3 reads CASSPLTGTVSGNTIYF. CDR3 DNA sequence: TGTGCCAGCTCACCTCTTACCGGGACAGTCTCTGGAAACACCATATATTTT. The chain employs TRBV18 and TRBJ1-3, with 7 bases identical to TRBD1. V was pared by 3 bases and J by 0 bases, with 8 bases of the junction left unmatched. The CDR3 runs to 17 residues. Germline loops: CDR1 KGHSH, CDR2 LQKENI.

This clone was picked up one time. The V gene is TRBV6-1, the J gene TRBJ2-7; perhaps TRBD1 as D (6 bases). The V gene's germline CDR1 is MNHNS and CDR2 SASEGT. CDR3 size: 15 residues. Trimming took 7 bases from V and 3 from J, leaving 19 bases between them. For the CDR3, the DNA is TGTGCCAGCATTTCTCAGACAGGCGATCACTACGAGCAGTACTTC. Translated, it gives CASISQTGDHYEQYF.

V is TRBV6-1 and J is TRBJ1-5, with D tentatively TRBD1 (6 bases). Germline-derived CDR1 and CDR2 are MNHNS and SASEGT. The V end was cut by 3 bases, the J end by 7 bases, with 16 bases between. This CDR3 has 15 residues. Written as DNA, the CDR3 is TGTGCCAGCAGTGAGGCCGGGGGGCACAAGCAGCCCCAGCATTTT. Amino acid sequence: CASSEAGGHKQPQHF.

The rearrangement joins TRBV9 to TRBJ1-1; 7 positions agree with TRBD1. V shed 4 bases, J shed 4 bases, and the junction held 16 bases outside the gene matches. The germline V gene encodes CDR1 SGDLS and CDR2 YYNGEE. The CDR3 totals 17 residues. This CDR3 is CASSIRGDGDFSTEAFF. For the CDR3, the DNA is TGTGCCAGCAGCATCAGGGGGGACGGGGATTTTAGCACTGAAGCTTTCTTT.

This chain uses TRBV7-2 with TRBJ2-5, with TRBD2 matching over 7 bases. Trimming at V came to 4 bases and at J to 1 base, leaving 9 bases not matched to a gene. The CDR3 is 16 residues long. Looked up from germline, CDR1 is SGHTA and CDR2 is FQGNSA. The CDR3 DNA reads as TGTGCCAGCAGCTCCAGAGGACTAGGCTTCCAAGAGACCCAGTACTTC. It codes for CASSSRGLGFQETQYF.

The chain couples TRBV6-5 to TRBJ2-7, with TRBD1 identical over 9 bases. The J segment lost 5 bases and the V segment lost 4 bases, leaving 9 bases of the junction unmatched. The CDR3 spans 15 residues. Germline assignment: CDR1 MNHEY and CDR2 SVGAGI. The CDR3 here is CASSSLGTGNHEQYF. CDR3 sequence (DNA): TGTGCCAGCAGTTCCCTCGGGACAGGGAACCACGAGCAGTACTTC.

The chain uses TRBV6-6 and TRBJ2-3; D is perhaps TRBD2 (5 bases). V lost 7 bases and J lost 4, with 15 bases in between. Germline V gene sequence: CDR1 MNHNY, CDR2 SVGAGI (reference sequence). The CDR3 runs to 14 residues. The CDR3 region is CASNPQLVSDTQYF. CDR3 nucleotide sequence: TGTGCCAGCAACCCACAACTAGTTTCAGATACGCAGTATTTT.

The V gene is TRBV21-1, the J gene TRBJ2-7; the table calls TRBD2, which could not be checked here. TRBV21-1 is deemed a pseudogene. The CDR3 spans 17 residues. This chain's CDR3 is CASSAQKPGLAGYEQYF. DNA for the CDR3: TGTGCCAGCAGCGCGCAGAAACCGGGACTAGCGGGCTACGAGCAGTACTTC.